Following are 30 T cell receptor beta chains from one sample sequenced in a study of T cell responses to AZD1222 COVID-19 vaccine. Generated by immunoSEQ multiplex PCR, the TCRdb table keeps only in-frame clones and is missing some. This sample carries more than 110,000 clones, 70% to 90% of them seen once, and the ten largest clones take about 8%. The sample consisted of peripheral blood, taken on day 0 of AZD1222 vaccination. The receptors stem from an adult in good health.

The table lists this clone with a few counts. The rearrangement uses TRBV12-5 and TRBJ1-3; no clear D gene. There are 16 residues in the CDR3. Germline V CDR1 and CDR2: LGHNT, FRNRAP. The V end was cut by 4 bases, the J end by 4 bases, with 17 bases between. DNA for the CDR3: TGTGCTAGTGGTTCCCCCGGGCTGCTCAGAGGAAACACCATATATTTT. This codes for CASGSPGLLRGNTIYF.

This clone was seen a handful of times. This chain uses TRBV28 with TRBJ1-5, with 7 bases lining up with TRBD1. V shed 6 bases and J 4 bases; nucleotides not matched to a gene: 6. CDR3 size: 14 residues. CDR1 and CDR2 (germline): MDHEN, SYDVKM. The CDR3 sequence is CASRLTGKNQPQHF. CDR3 nucleotides: TGTGCCAGCAGGTTGACAGGGAAGAATCAGCCCCAGCATTTT.

The chain recombines TRBV27 with TRBJ2-1; TRBD2 matches 11 bases. Germline CDR1 MNHEY, CDR2 SMNVEV (reference sequence). This CDR3 region has 16 residues. V lost 5 bases and J lost 0; bases outside the gene matches: 3. The CDR3 reads CASSTSGGFSYNEQFF. In nucleotides, the CDR3 is TGTGCCAGCAGTACTAGCGGGGGCTTCTCCTACAATGAGCAGTTCTTC.

This clone was detected once. The rearrangement joins TRBV6-5 to TRBJ1-2, with 8 positions matching TRBD1. The trim removed 5 bases at V and 8 bases at J, leaving 4 bases unmatched. Germline V gene lookup returns CDR1 MNHEY and CDR2 SVGAGI. This CDR3 spans 12 amino acids. CDR3 DNA sequence: TGTGCCAGCAGTCAGGGGGCGCGGGGCTACACCTTC. It yields the protein CASSQGARGYTF.

The genes are TRBV11-2 and TRBJ2-1; D perhaps matches TRBD2 (7 bases). V lost 0 bases and J 9 bases, leaving 18 bases between the germline ends. This CDR3 spans 16 amino acids. Germline V lookup: CDR1 SGHAT, CDR2 FQNNGV. CDR3 amino acids: CASSLDLGGQTGEQFF. In nucleotides, the CDR3 is TGTGCCAGCAGCTTAGATTTGGGGGGGCAAACGGGTGAGCAGTTCTTC.

V and J are TRBV28 and TRBJ2-7; possibly TRBD2 for D (6 bases). The V end lost 6 bases, the J end lost 5 bases, and 14 bases lay between the germline ends. Germline V CDR1 and CDR2: MDHEN, SYDVKM. The CDR3 length is 13 residues. CDR3 region: CASSPFPGDEQYF. In DNA, the CDR3 is TGTGCCAGCAGCCCATTCCCGGGGGACGAGCAGTACTTC.

The chain has TRBV7-8 and TRBJ1-5, with a tentative D call TRBD1 (6 bases). CDR3 length: 15 residues. Germline V gene lookup returns CDR1 SGHVS and CDR2 FQNEAQ. Trimming removed 0 bases at V and 4 bases at J, with 10 bases between. The CDR3 reads CASSLARGRNQPQHF. The CDR3 DNA sequence: TGTGCCAGCAGCTTAGCCAGGGGCAGGAATCAGCCCCAGCATTTT.

This chain uses TRBV3-1 (or the pseudogene TRBV3-2) with TRBJ2-7, with unresolved D. The CDR3 runs 12 residues. Germline assignment: CDR1 LGHDT and CDR2 YNNKEL (reference sequence). The V gene lost 5 bases and the J gene lost 9 bases, with 14 bases spanning the gap. CDR3 bases: TGTGCCAGCAGCATCGATCCTTCCGGGCAGTACTTC. As protein: CASSIDPSGQYF.

The chain recombines TRBV13 with TRBJ2-7; a possible D gene is TRBD1 (6 bases). The CDR3 runs 14 residues. Trimming removed 5 bases at V and 2 bases at J, with 13 bases between. Germline CDR1 and CDR2: PRHDT and FYEKMQ (reference sequence). CDR3 DNA sequence: TGTGCCAGCAGCCCCATTCAGGGGACCTACGAGCAGTACTTC. Translation: CASSPIQGTYEQYF. The variable domain in full, completed from reference TRBV13 and TRBJ2-7, reads AAGVIQSPRHLIKEKRETATLKCYPIPRHDTVYWYQQGPGQDPQFLISFYEKMQSDKGSIPDRFSAQQFSDYHSELNMSSLELGDSALYFCASSPIQGTYEQYFGPGTRLTVT.

The gene calls are TRBV13 and TRBJ1-4; 11 bases map to TRBD1. The junction had 14 bases not matched to a gene; V was cut back by 5 bases and J by 6 bases. CDR3 length equals 18 residues. Germline CDR1 reads PRHDT; CDR2 reads FYEKMQ (reference sequence). The CDR3 nucleotides read TGTGCCAGCAGCCTTTTTGGAGGACAGGGGGCAGGGGATGAAAAACTGTTTTTT. Translating gives CASSLFGGQGAGDEKLFF.

The V and J genes are TRBV12-3 or TRBV12-4 and TRBJ2-3, with no clear D. This CDR3 has 13 residues. Trimming cost V 3 bases and J 5 bases, with 9 bases left between them. CDR3 bases: TGTGCCAGCAGTTTTCTTCTTGGAGATACGCAGTATTTT. It codes for CASSFLLGDTQYF.

The gene calls are TRBV6-5 and TRBJ1-6; tentatively, D is TRBD1 (5 bases). Germline V gene sequence: CDR1 MNHEY, CDR2 SVGAGI. CDR3 length: 16 residues. V was shortened by 4 bases and J by 7 bases, with 17 bases between the two germline ends. The CDR3 region is CASSLPRGGENSPLHF. The CDR3 nucleotides are TGTGCCAGCAGTTTACCCCGGGGCGGAGAGAATTCACCCCTCCACTTT.

The chain is built from TRBV11-2 and TRBJ2-5; 14 bases map to TRBD2. V lost 1 base to trimming and J lost 1 base; unmatched junction nucleotides: 5. The CDR3 is 18 amino acids. The germline V gene has CDR1 SGHAT and CDR2 FQNNGV. In nucleotides, the CDR3 is TGTGCCAGCAGCTTAGGGACTAGCGGGAGGCCACGCCAAGAGACCCAGTACTTC. Its translation: CASSLGTSGRPRQETQYF.

The chain has TRBV27 and TRBJ1-4, with D hard to call. Trimming shortened V by 5 bases and J by 6 bases, and 25 bases separated the two germline ends. This CDR3 is 18 amino acids long. Per germline, CDR1 MNHEY and CDR2 SMNVEV (reference sequence). The CDR3, as DNA: TGTGCCAGCAGTCTAAAAACTCTCTCGGTCTCAGTACATGAAAAACTGTTTTTT. Translation: CASSLKTLSVSVHEKLFF. The entire variable domain, with the rest obtained from reference TRBV27 and TRBJ1-4, is as follows: EAQVTQNPRYLITVTGKKLTVTCSQNMNHEYMSWYRQDPGLGLRQIYYSMNVEVTDKGDVPEGYKVSRKEKRNFPLILESPSPNQTSLYFCASSLKTLSVSVHEKLFFGSGTQLSVL.

The J gene is TRBJ1-4, the V gene TRBV6-5; D gene uncertain. Per the germline V gene, CDR1 is MNHEY and CDR2 is SVGAGI. V was cut by 5 bases and J by 0 bases, with 7 bases left in between. The CDR3 is made up of 14 amino acids. The CDR3 protein is CASSPMPTNEKLFF. The DNA for the CDR3 is TGTGCCAGCAGTCCCATGCCAACTAATGAAAAACTGTTTTTT.

The chain combines TRBV2 with TRBJ2-3, with 8 nucleotides matching TRBD2. The CDR3 length is 18 residues. From germline, CDR1 is SNHLY and CDR2 FYNNEI. The junction had 13 bases not matched to a gene; V was cut back by 3 bases and J by 2 bases. The CDR3 here is CASSEAGRAGANTDTQYF. CDR3 in DNA: TGTGCCAGCAGTGAGGCGGGCAGAGCGGGAGCGAACACAGATACGCAGTATTTT. Full variable domain (missing parts from reference TRBV2 and TRBJ2-3): EPEVTQTPSHQVTQMGQEVILRCVPISNHLYFYWYRQILGQKVEFLVSFYNNEISEKSEIFDDQFSVERPDGSNFTLKIRSTKLEDSAMYFCASSEAGRAGANTDTQYFGPGTRLTVL.

This CDR3 reads CASRAGAYGYTF. As DNA, the CDR3 is TGTGCCAGCAGAGCAGGGGCCTATGGCTACACCTTC. V gene TRBV12-3 or TRBV12-4 combines with J gene TRBJ1-2, with D maybe TRBD1 (6 bases). V lost 6 bases and J 4 bases, leaving 9 bases between the germline ends. The CDR3 spans 12 residues.

J is TRBJ2-1 and V is TRBV6-5; D ambiguous. Trimming removed 0 bases from V and 6 bases from J, with 3 bases in between. Looked up from germline, CDR1 is MNHEY and CDR2 is SVGAGI. The CDR3 is made up of 12 amino acids. In DNA form, the CDR3 reads TGTGCCAGCAGTTACTCGTTCAATGAGCAGTTCTTC. It translates to CASSYSFNEQFF.

J is TRBJ1-3 and V is TRBV6-5; a possible D gene is TRBD1 (5 bases). The V end was cut by 0 bases, the J end by 4 bases, with 7 bases between. The germline V gene encodes CDR1 MNHEY and CDR2 SVGAGI. The CDR3 has 14 residues. The CDR3 sequence is CASSYSRDGNTIYF. CDR3 nucleotide sequence: TGTGCCAGCAGTTACTCTAGGGACGGAAACACCATATATTTT.

This sequence joins TRBV6-1 and TRBJ1-1; no definite D call. Germline V lookup: CDR1 MNHNS, CDR2 SASEGT. The CDR3 totals 15 residues. The V and J ends lost 2 bases and 5 bases respectively, with 15 bases between them. CDR3 protein: CASSELGMGITEAFF. CDR3 DNA sequence: TGTGCCAGCAGTGAATTAGGTATGGGAATTACTGAAGCTTTCTTT.

The table lists this clone with a few counts. This sequence joins TRBV30 and TRBJ2-1, with TRBD1 matching over 7 bases. The CDR3 length is 13 residues. V was clipped by 6 bases and J by 3 bases; unmatched bases: 5. Germline V gene sequence: CDR1 GTSNPN, CDR2 SVGIG (reference sequence). In nucleotides, the CDR3 is TGTGCCTGCCAGACAGGGAACTACAATGAGCAGTTCTTC. This codes for CACQTGNYNEQFF.

The chain carries TRBV4-1 and TRBJ2-7; 11 positions agree with TRBD2. Germline trimming cut 2 bases from V and 4 bases from J; bases unmatched to any gene: 4. The length of the CDR3 is 15 residues. CDR1 MGHRA and CDR2 YSYEKL come from the germline V gene. CDR3 bases: TGCGCCAGCAGCCAAAGACTAGCGGGGCTATACGAGCAGTACTTC. It yields the protein CASSQRLAGLYEQYF.

The chain is built from TRBV7-9 and TRBJ1-2, with no clear D. The CDR3 has 14 residues. V lost 3 bases and J lost 0, with 8 bases in between. CDR1 and CDR2 (germline): SEHNR, FQNEAQ (reference sequence). The CDR3 protein is CASSFRRTNYGYTF. The CDR3 DNA sequence: TGTGCCAGCAGCTTTCGCAGGACTAACTATGGCTACACCTTC.

A remark on this clone: Compared with germline, one end of the junction differs, possibly owing to a read error. The rearrangement links TRBV10-3 to TRBJ1-2; no clear D. The CDR3 has 12 amino acids. The V gene's germline CDR1 is ENHRY and CDR2 SYGVKD. The CDR3 region has the DNA TGTGCCATCACTGAGGCGAGCTATGGCTACACCTTC. Amino acid sequence: CAITEASYGYTF.

The chain is built from TRBV6-2 or TRBV6-3 and TRBJ1-3, with D possibly TRBD1 on 5 matching bases. CDR3 length equals 16 residues. V dropped 5 bases and J dropped 0 bases, with 14 bases sitting between them. Germline CDR1 MNHEY, CDR2 SVGEGT. CDR3 sequence: CASSKPGLYSGNTIYF. Written as DNA, the CDR3 is TGTGCCAGCAGTAAGCCGGGACTCTACTCTGGAAACACCATATATTTT.

The V gene is TRBV7-8, the J gene TRBJ2-2, with D possibly being TRBD1 (6 bases). The CDR3 has 16 residues. V gave up 5 bases and J gave up 4 bases, with 17 bases separating them. CDR1 and CDR2 (germline): SGHVS, FQNEAQ. As DNA, the CDR3 is TGTGCCAGCAGCCGACAGGCAGGGTCGAGCACCGGGGAGCTGTTTTTT. This sequence encodes CASSRQAGSSTGELFF.

The V gene is TRBV5-4, the J gene TRBJ1-2; TRBD1 is a possible D gene (5 bases). CDR3 length: 13 amino acids. Per the germline V gene, CDR1 is SGHNT and CDR2 is YYREEE (reference sequence). Trimming left V 0 bases short and J 3 bases short, with 6 bases between. DNA of the CDR3: TGTGCCAGCAGCTTGGGGGACGACTATGGCTACACCTTC. This codes for CASSLGDDYGYTF.

The chain uses TRBV7-9 and TRBJ2-1; no reliable D call. Trimming took 5 bases from V and 5 from J, leaving 13 bases between them. The germline V gene encodes CDR1 SEHNR and CDR2 FQNEAQ (reference sequence). This CDR3 is 14 amino acids long. The CDR3 here is CASSPRTSNNEQFF. The CDR3 DNA reads as TGTGCCAGCAGCCCCAGGACCTCTAACAATGAGCAGTTCTTC.

This clone appeared a single time. The chain recombines TRBV9 with TRBJ2-5, with TRBD1 identical over 7 bases. The length of the CDR3 is 15 residues. Losses at the gene ends were 4 bases for V and 4 bases for J; bases not matched to a gene: 10. CDR1 is SGDLS, CDR2 YYNGEE, per germline. This CDR3 is CASSSDRDRAETQYF. CDR3 coding DNA: TGTGCCAGCAGCTCAGACAGGGATCGGGCAGAGACCCAGTACTTC.

J is TRBJ1-1 and V is TRBV24-1, with 8 bases identical to TRBD1. The CDR3 extends over 16 amino acids. CDR1 is KGHDR, CDR2 SFDVKD, per germline. Losses at the gene ends were 3 bases for V and 0 bases for J; bases not matched to a gene: 5. The DNA of the CDR3 is TGTGCCACCAGTGATGCAAGACAGGGGATGAACACTGAAGCTTTCTTT. Its translation: CATSDARQGMNTEAFF.